Here is one T cell receptor (beta chain) with its context. Its antigen is currently unknown. This sample stems from a study of cytomegalovirus exposure and HLA in healthy donors. At the level of the study: One earlier analysis, a look at about 179 million T cells, found about 110 million unique TCR beta sequences. Study findings and constraints: In a later analysis, at a false discovery rate of 0.05, under 20,000 TCR beta sequences were associated with HLA alleles. Across donors, sequencing depth was assumed by presence/absence analyses to be roughly uniform.

PCR used 60 Vbeta primers and 13 Jbeta primers. The method was immunoSEQ multiplex PCR; TCRdb's version includes in-frame clones alone and lacks a portion of them. In total, the table holds about 140,000 clones. The CDR3 has 14 amino acids. CDR1 and CDR2 (germline): SGHTS, YDEGEE. V lost 4 bases and J lost 4, with 14 bases in between. This receptor was taken from a man aged 40-49 years in good health and CMV-seronegative. The chain couples TRBV5-8 to TRBJ1-2; D perhaps matches TRBD1 (5 bases). Sequencing input: PBMCs. The CDR3 DNA reads as TGTGCCAGCAGCGAATCCAGGGCTGTCTATGGCTACACCTTC. This gives the protein CASSESRAVYGYTF.